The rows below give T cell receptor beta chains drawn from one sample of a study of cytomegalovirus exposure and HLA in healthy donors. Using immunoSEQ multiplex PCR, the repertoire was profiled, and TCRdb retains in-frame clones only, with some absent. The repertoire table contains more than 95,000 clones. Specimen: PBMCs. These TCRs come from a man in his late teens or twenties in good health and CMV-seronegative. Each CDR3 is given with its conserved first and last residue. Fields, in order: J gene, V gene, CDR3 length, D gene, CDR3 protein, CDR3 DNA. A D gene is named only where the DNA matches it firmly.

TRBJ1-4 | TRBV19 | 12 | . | CASNTGHEKLFF | TGTGCCAGTAACACAGGGCATGAAAAACTGTTTTTT
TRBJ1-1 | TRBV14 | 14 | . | CASSRPPWATEAFF | TGTGCCAGCAGTCGGCCCCCATGGGCCACTGAAGCTTTCTTT
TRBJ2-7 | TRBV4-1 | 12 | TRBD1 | CASSQPGGEQYF | TGCGCCAGCAGCCAACCAGGGGGCGAGCAGTACTTC
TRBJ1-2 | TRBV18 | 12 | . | CASSPRDYGYTF | TGTGCCAGCTCACCAAGAGACTATGGCTACACCTTC
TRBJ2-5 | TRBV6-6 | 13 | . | CASSIGTLETQYF | TGTGCCAGCAGTATCGGTACCCTAGAGACCCAGTACTTC
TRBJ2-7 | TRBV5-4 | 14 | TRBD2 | CASSLMTSGLEQYF | TGTGCCAGCAGCTTGATGACTAGCGGTCTGGAGCAGTACTTC
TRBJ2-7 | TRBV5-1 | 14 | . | CASSFELATYEQYF | TGCGCCAGCAGCTTCGAGCTAGCGACCTACGAGCAGTACTTC
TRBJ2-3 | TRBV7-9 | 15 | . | CASSLGGLNTDTQYF | TGTGCCAGCAGCTTAGGGGGGCTGAACACAGATACGCAGTATTTT
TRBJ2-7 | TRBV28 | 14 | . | CASSTTGPPYEQYF | TGTGCCAGCAGTACGACAGGCCCACCCTACGAGCAGTACTTC
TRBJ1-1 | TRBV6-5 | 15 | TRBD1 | CASSIGGPLNTEAFF | TGTGCCAGCAGCATAGGGGGCCCTCTGAACACTGAAGCTTTCTTT
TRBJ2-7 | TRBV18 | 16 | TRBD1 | CASSPIGQGDPYEQYF | TGTGCCAGCTCACCGATCGGACAGGGGGACCCTTACGAGCAGTACTTC
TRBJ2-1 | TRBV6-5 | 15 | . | CASRADRGSYNEQFF | TGTGCCAGCAGGGCCGACAGAGGCTCCTACAATGAGCAGTTCTTC
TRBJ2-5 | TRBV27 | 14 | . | CASMDISYQETQYF | TGTGCCAGTATGGACATCTCGTACCAAGAGACCCAGTACTTC
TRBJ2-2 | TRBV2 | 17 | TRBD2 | CASSRGEGQSHTGELFF | TGTGCCAGCAGTCGCGGGGAGGGCCAAAGTCACACCGGGGAGCTGTTTTTT
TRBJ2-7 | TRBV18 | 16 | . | CASSPRPAGSTYEQYF | TGTGCCAGCTCACCAAGGCCTGCCGGGAGTACGTACGAGCAGTACTTC
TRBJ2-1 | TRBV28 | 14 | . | CASSFQADYNEQFF | TGTGCCAGCAGTTTTCAAGCGGACTACAATGAGCAGTTCTTC
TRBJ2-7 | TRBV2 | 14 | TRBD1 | CASSGTGESYEQYF | TGTGCCAGCAGTGGGACAGGAGAATCCTACGAGCAGTACTTC
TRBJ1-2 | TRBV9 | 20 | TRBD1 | CASSKNKPGQGGVGLAGYTF | TGTGCCAGCAGCAAAAACAAACCGGGACAGGGGGGAGTAGGGCTGGCTGGCTACACCTTC
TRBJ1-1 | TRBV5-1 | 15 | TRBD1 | CASSLDGQGYVEAFF | TGCGCCAGCAGCTTGGACGGACAGGGGTACGTTGAAGCTTTCTTT
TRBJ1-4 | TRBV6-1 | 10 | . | CASRGLKLFF | TGTGCCAGCCGGGGTCTAAAACTGTTTTTT
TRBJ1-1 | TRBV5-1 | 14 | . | CASSLARGVTEAFF | TGCGCCAGCAGCTTGGCTCGCGGGGTCACTGAAGCTTTCTTT
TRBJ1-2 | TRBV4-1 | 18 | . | CASSQDRQGFGGADGYTF | TGCGCCAGCAGCCAAGATCGTCAGGGGTTCGGGGGGGCTGATGGCTACACCTTC